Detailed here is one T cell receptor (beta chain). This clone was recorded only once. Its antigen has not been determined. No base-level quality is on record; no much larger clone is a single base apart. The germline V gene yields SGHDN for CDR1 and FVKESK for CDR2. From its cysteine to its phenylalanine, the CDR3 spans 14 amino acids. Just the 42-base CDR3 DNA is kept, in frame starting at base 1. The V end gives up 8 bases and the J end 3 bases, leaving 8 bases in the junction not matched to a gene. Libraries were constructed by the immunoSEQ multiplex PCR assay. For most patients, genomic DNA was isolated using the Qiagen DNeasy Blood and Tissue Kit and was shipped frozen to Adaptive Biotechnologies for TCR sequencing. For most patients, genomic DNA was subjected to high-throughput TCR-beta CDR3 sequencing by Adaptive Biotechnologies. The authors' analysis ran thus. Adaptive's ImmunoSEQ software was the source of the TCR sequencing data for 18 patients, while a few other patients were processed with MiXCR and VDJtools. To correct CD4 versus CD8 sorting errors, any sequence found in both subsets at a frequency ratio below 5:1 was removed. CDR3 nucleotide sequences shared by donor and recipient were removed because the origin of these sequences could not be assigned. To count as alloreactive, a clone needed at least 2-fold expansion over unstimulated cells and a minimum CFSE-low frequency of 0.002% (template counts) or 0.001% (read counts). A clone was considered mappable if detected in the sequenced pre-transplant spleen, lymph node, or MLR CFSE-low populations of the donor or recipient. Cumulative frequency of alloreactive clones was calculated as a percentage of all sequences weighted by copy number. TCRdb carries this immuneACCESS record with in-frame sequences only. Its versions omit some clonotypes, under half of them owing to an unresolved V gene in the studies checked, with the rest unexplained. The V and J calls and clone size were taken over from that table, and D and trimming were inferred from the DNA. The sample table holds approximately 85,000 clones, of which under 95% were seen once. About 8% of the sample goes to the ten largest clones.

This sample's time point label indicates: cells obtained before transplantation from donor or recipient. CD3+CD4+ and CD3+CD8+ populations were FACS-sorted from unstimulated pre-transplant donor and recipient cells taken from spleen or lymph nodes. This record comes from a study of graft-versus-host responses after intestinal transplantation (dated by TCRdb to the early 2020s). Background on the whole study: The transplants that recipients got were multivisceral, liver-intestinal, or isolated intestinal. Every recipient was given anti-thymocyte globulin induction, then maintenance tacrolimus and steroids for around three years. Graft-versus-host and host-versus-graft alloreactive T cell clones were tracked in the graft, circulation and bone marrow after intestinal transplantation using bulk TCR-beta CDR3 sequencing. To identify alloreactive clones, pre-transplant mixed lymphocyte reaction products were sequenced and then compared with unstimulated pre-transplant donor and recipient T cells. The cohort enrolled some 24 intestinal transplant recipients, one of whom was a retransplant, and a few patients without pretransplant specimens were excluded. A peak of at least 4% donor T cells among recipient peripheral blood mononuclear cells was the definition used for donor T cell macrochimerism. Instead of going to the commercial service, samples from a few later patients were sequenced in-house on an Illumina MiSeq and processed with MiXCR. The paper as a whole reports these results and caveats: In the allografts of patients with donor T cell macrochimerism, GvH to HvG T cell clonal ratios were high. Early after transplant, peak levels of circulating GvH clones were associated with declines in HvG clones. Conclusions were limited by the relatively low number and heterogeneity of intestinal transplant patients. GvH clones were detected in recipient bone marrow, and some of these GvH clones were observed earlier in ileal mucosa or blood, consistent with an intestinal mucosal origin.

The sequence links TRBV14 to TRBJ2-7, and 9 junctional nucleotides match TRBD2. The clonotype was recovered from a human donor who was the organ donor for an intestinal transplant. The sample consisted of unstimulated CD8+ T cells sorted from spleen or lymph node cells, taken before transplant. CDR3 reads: CASDRLADFYEQYF. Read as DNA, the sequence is TGTGCCAGCGATCGACTAGCGGATTTCTACGAGCAGTACTTC.